Below, 13 T cell receptor beta chains from the same sample are listed, as sequenced in a study of blood T cell repertoires in COVID-19. TCRdb's copy holds only in-frame clones and misses some; the assay was immunoSEQ multiplex PCR. Here the sample spans tens of thousands of clones, approximately 91% being singletons. The material sequenced was peripheral blood. Receptor source: a human donor in a cohort sampled during active COVID-19.

This clone has only a few counts. The rearrangement uses TRBV7-9 and TRBJ1-2; 10 nucleotides line up with TRBD1. The CDR3 runs to 14 residues. The trim removed 5 bases at V and 8 bases at J, leaving 8 bases unmatched. Germline loops: CDR1 SEHNR, CDR2 FQNEAQ (reference sequence). CDR3 bases: TGTGCCAGCAGCCCCTTGGGACAGGGGACGGGCTACACCTTC. This translates into CASSPLGQGTGYTF.

CDR3: CASSRAGQGIETQYF. The CDR3, as DNA: TGCGCCAGCAGCAGGGCGGGACAGGGGATTGAGACCCAGTACTTC. V usage is TRBV5-1 and J usage is TRBJ2-5, with TRBD1 matching 10 bases. Germline CDR1 reads SGHRS; CDR2 reads YFSETQ. The CDR3 loop spans 15 amino acids. The V segment lost 4 bases and the J segment 5 bases; nucleotides outside the gene matches: 8.

This chain links TRBV19 with TRBJ2-7, with a weak D call TRBD1 (5 bases). The germline V and J ends were trimmed by 1 base and 3 bases, with 13 bases remaining between them. This CDR3 comprises 15 residues. The V gene's germline CDR1 is LNHDA and CDR2 SQIVND (reference sequence). As DNA, the CDR3 is TGTGCCAGTAGTATAGGACAGCTCCCCATCTACGAGCAGTACTTC. This translates into CASSIGQLPIYEQYF.

The chain links TRBV5-6 to TRBJ1-1; D gene ambiguous. The CDR3 sequence is 13 residues long. Germline V gives CDR1 SGHDT, CDR2 YYEEEE. V lost 4 bases and J lost 1, with 8 bases in between. CDR3 amino acids: CASSLSQNTEAFF. CDR3 bases: TGTGCCAGCAGCCTGAGCCAGAACACTGAAGCTTTCTTT.

The chain uses TRBV28 and TRBJ1-4; the D gene is possibly TRBD1 (6 bases). Trimming cost V 4 bases and J 6 bases, with 15 bases left between them. CDR3 length: 15 amino acids. Germline assignment: CDR1 MDHEN and CDR2 SYDVKM. CDR3 loop: CASSSGGGADEKLFF. The CDR3 DNA reads TGTGCCAGCAGTTCCGGCGGGGGGGCAGATGAAAAACTGTTTTTT.

The genes are TRBV29-1 and TRBJ1-2, with D possibly TRBD1 on 5 matching bases. The CDR3 has 15 amino acids. Germline V gives CDR1 SQVTM, CDR2 ANQGSEA. Trimming left V 0 bases short and J 4 bases short, with 15 bases between. The CDR3 protein is CSVEDSGGSGYGYTF. CDR3 in DNA: TGCAGCGTTGAAGATTCTGGGGGGTCCGGCTATGGCTACACCTTC.

J is TRBJ1-5 and V is TRBV6-1, with D tentatively TRBD1 (5 bases). The germline V gene has CDR1 MNHNS and CDR2 SASEGT. The V end lost 2 bases, the J end lost 2 bases, and 13 bases lay between the germline ends. The CDR3 consists of 16 residues. In nucleotides, the CDR3 is TGTGCCAGCAGTGAATGGGCAGGGACTGGCAATCAGCCCCAGCATTTT. It specifies CASSEWAGTGNQPQHF.

The V gene is TRBV11-2, the J gene TRBJ1-3; TRBD1 might be the D (6 bases). Germline CDR1 SGHAT, CDR2 FQNNGV. V was clipped by 1 base and J by 0 bases, with 10 bases between them. The CDR3 covers 16 residues. This CDR3 reads CASSLGRGASGNTIYF. Here the CDR3 DNA reads TGTGCCAGCAGCTTAGGTCGGGGGGCCTCTGGAAACACCATATATTTT. The entire variable domain, with the rest obtained from reference TRBV11-2 and TRBJ1-3, is as follows: EAGVAQSPRYKIIEKRQSVAFWCNPISGHATLYWYQQILGQGPKLLIQFQNNGVVDDSQLPKDRFSAERLKGVDSTLKIQPAKLEDSAVYLCASSLGRGASGNTIYFGEGSWLTVV.

The chain is built from TRBV11-2 and TRBJ2-7, with TRBD1 as a possible D gene (6 bases). CDR3 length equals 17 residues. Trimming left V 0 bases short and J 2 bases short, with 17 bases between. Germline V gene sequence: CDR1 SGHAT, CDR2 FQNNGV. CDR3 in amino acids: CASSLDRWGLTTYEQYF. The DNA of the CDR3 is TGTGCCAGCAGCTTAGATAGGTGGGGGCTGACCACCTACGAGCAGTACTTC.

The J gene is TRBJ2-7, the V gene TRBV19, with a weak D call TRBD1 (6 bases). The CDR3 extends over 13 amino acids. V was clipped by 7 bases and J by 6 bases, with 16 bases between them. Per germline, CDR1 LNHDA and CDR2 SQIVND (reference sequence). In nucleotides, the CDR3 is TGTGCCAGTAATTTGGGACAAGGGCGCGAGCAGTACTTC. Its translation is CASNLGQGREQYF.

The rearrangement joins TRBV19 to TRBJ1-1, with D possibly TRBD1 on 5 matching bases. The CDR3 extends over 13 amino acids. The V gene's germline CDR1 is LNHDA and CDR2 SQIVND (reference sequence). The V end was cut by 5 bases, the J end by 4 bases, with 11 bases between. The CDR3 loop is CASSRRGVTEAFF. CDR3 coding DNA: TGTGCCAGTAGTCGTCGGGGGGTCACTGAAGCTTTCTTT.

This rearrangement joins TRBV2 to TRBJ2-7; tentative D call: TRBD2 (6 bases). The CDR3 has 13 residues. Deletions cut 6 bases from V and 7 bases from J, with 16 bases between. From germline, CDR1 is SNHLY and CDR2 FYNNEI. CDR3 bases: TGTGCCAGCAGCTCTAGGGCGGGACGGGAGCAGTACTTC. Its protein is CASSSRAGREQYF.

CDR3 sequence (DNA): TGCGCCAGCAGCTGGACAGGAGGGGACGGCTACACCTTC. Translation: CASSWTGGDGYTF. This chain joins TRBV5-1 and TRBJ1-2; the match to TRBD1 covers 7 bases. The CDR3 length is 13 residues. The germline V gene encodes CDR1 SGHRS and CDR2 YFSETQ. J was trimmed by 8 bases and V by 3 bases; bases with no gene match: 7.